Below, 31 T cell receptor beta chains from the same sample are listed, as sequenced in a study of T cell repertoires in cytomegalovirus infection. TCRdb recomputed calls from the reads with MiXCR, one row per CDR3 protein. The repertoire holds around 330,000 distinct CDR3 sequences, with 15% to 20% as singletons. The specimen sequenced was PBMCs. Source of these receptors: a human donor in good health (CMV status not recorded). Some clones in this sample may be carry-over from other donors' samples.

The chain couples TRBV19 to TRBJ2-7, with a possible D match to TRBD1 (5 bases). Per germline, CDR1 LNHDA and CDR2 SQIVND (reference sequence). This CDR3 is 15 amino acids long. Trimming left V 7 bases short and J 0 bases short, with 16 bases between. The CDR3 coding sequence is TGTGCCAGTAAAGGGGCGGTGGGCCTCTCCTACGAGCAGTACTTC. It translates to CASKGAVGLSYEQYF.

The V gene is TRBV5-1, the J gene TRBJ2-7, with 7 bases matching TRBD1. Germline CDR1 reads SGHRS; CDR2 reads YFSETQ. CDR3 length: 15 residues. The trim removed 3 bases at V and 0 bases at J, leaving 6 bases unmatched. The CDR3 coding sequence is TGCGCCAGCAGCTCGACCGGGACAGTCTCCTACGAGCAGTACTTC. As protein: CASSSTGTVSYEQYF.

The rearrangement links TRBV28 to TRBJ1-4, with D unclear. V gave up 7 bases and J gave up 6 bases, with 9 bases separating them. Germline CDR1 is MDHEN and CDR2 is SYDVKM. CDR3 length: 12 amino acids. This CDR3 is CASKKMDEKLFF. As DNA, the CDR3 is TGTGCCAGCAAAAAAATGGATGAAAAACTGTTTTTT.

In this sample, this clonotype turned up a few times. In DNA form, the CDR3 reads TGTGCCAGCAGCTTAGAACCTACGGCGGAAAAACTGTTTTTT. Translated, it gives CASSLEPTAEKLFF. The rearrangement joins TRBV7-6 to TRBJ1-4; D call uncertain. The V gene's germline CDR1 is SGHVS and CDR2 FNYEAQ. Trimming took off 1 base at V and 8 bases at J, with 11 bases between the two ends. This CDR3 is 14 amino acids long.

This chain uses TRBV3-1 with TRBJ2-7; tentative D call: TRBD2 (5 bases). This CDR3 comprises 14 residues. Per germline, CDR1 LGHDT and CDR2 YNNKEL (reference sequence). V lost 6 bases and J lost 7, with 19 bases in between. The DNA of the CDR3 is TGTGCCAGCAGGCAGAGGGCGGAGGCCTTAGAGCAGTACTTC. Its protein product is CASRQRAEALEQYF.

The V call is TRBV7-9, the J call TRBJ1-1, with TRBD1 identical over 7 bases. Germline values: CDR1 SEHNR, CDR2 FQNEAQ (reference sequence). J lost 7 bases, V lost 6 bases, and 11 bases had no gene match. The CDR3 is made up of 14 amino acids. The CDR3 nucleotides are TGTGCCAGCAGACTTACAGGGGACGCCGATGAAGCTTTCTTT. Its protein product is CASRLTGDADEAFF.

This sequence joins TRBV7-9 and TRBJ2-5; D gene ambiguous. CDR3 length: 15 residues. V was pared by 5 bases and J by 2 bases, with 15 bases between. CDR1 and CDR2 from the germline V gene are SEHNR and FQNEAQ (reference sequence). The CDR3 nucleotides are TGTGCCAGCAGCCCTGCCCGCAGAGAACAAGAGACCCAGTACTTC. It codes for CASSPARREQETQYF.

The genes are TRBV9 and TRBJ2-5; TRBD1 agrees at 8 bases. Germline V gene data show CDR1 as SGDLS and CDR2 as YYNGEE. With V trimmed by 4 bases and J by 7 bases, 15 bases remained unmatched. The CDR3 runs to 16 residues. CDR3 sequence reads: CASSQPSTGVGGTQYF. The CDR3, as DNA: TGTGCCAGCAGCCAGCCCTCGACAGGGGTAGGGGGGACCCAGTACTTC. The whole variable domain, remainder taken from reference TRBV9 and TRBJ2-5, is DSGVTQTPKHLITATGQRVTLRCSPRSGDLSVYWYQQSLDQGLQFLIQYYNGEERAKGNILERFSAQQFPDLHSELNLSSLELGDSALYFCASSQPSTGVGGTQYFGPGTRLLVL.

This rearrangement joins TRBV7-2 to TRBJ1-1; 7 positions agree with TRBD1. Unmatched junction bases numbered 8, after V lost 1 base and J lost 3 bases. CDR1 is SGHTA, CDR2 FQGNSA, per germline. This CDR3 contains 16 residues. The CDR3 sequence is CASSLDLARGDTEAFF. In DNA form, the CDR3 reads TGTGCCAGCAGCTTAGATCTGGCCAGGGGGGACACTGAAGCTTTCTTT. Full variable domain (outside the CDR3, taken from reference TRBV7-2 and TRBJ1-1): GAGVSQSPSNKVTEKGKDVELRCDPISGHTALYWYRQSLGQGLEFLIYFQGNSAPDKSGLPSDRFSAERTGGSVSTLTIQRTQQEDSAVYLCASSLDLARGDTEAFFGQGTRLTVV.

The CDR3 DNA reads TGTGCCAGCAGTTTATCGTCGTTTTACAATGAGCAGTTCTTC. Amino acids: CASSLSSFYNEQFF. The gene calls are TRBV27 and TRBJ2-1; the D is unclear. Trimming took 0 bases from V and 4 from J, leaving 7 bases between them. There are 14 residues in the CDR3. CDR1 is MNHEY, CDR2 SMNVEV, per germline (reference sequence).

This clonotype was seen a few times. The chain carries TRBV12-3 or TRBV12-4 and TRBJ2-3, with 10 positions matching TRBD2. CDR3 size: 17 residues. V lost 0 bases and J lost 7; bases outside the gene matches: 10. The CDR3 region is CASSLALAGAPAYTQYF. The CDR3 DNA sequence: TGTGCCAGCAGTTTAGCGCTAGCGGGGGCCCCGGCTTATACGCAGTATTTT.

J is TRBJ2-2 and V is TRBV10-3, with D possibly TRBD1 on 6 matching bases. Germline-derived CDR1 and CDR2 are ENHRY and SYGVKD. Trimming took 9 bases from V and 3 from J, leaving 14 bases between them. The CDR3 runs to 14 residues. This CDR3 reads CAIRLDSYTGELFF. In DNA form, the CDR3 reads TGTGCCATTAGGTTGGACAGTTACACCGGGGAGCTGTTTTTT.

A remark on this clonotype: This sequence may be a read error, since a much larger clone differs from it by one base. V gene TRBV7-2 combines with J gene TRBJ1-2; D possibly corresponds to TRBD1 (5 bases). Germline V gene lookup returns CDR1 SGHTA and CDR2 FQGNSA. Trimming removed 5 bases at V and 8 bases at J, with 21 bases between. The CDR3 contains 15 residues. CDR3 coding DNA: TGTGCCAGCAGCCCCGGGGAGGGGTTTCGAGTCGGCTACACCTTC. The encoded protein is CASSPGEGFRVGYTF.

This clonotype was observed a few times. CDR3 nucleotides: TGTGCCAGCAGTCGGACACCGAGCTCCTACAATGAGCAGTTCTTC. Translation gives CASSRTPSSYNEQFF. The chain employs TRBV6-8 and TRBJ2-1; tentatively, D is TRBD1 (5 bases). Germline CDR1 reads MNHGY; CDR2 reads SAAAGT. The CDR3 is made up of 15 amino acids. Trimming pared 5 bases from V and 0 bases from J, leaving 11 bases between.

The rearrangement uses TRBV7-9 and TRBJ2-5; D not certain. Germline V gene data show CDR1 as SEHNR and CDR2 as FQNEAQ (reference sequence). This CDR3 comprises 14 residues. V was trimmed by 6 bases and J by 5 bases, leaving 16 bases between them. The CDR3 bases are TGTGCCAGCAGTGAACGAGGCGCTTCCGAGACCCAGTACTTC. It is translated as CASSERGASETQYF.

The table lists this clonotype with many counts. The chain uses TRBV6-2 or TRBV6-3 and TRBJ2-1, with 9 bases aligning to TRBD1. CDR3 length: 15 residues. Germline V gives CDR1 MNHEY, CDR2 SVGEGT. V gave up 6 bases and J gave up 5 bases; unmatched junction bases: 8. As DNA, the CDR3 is TGTGCCAGCAGGGGCGACAGGGGGAGCAACAATGAGCAGTTCTTC. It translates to CASRGDRGSNNEQFF.

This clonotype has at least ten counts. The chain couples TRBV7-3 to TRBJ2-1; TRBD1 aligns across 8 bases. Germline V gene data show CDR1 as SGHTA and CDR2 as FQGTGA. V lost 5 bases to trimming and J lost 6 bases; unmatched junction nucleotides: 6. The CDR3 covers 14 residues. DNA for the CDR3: TGTGCCAGCAGCAGGACAGGGCCCCCCAATGAGCAGTTCTTC. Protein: CASSRTGPPNEQFF.

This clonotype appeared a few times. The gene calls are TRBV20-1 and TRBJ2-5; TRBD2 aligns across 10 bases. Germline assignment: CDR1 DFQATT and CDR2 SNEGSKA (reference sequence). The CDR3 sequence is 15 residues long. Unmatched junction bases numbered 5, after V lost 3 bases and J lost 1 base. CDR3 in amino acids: CSARGERGGQETQYF. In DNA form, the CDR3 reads TGCAGTGCTAGGGGGGAGCGGGGGGGCCAAGAGACCCAGTACTTC.

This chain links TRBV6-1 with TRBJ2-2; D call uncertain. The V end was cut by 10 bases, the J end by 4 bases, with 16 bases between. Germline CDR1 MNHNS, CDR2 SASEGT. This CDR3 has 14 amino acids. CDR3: CANGVASGTGELFF. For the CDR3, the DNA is TGTGCCAATGGGGTAGCTTCGGGCACCGGGGAGCTGTTTTTT.

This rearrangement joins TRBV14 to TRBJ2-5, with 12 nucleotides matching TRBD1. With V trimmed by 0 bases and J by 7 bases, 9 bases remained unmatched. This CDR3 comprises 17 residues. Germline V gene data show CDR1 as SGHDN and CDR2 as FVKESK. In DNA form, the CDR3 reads TGTGCCAGCAGCCAAGAAGGGAAGGGACAGGGGGCGAGGACCCAGTACTTC. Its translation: CASSQEGKGQGARTQYF.

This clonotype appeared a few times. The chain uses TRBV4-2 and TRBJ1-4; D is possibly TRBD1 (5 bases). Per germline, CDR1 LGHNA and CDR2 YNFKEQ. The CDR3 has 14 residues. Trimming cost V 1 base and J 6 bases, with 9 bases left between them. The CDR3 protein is CASSQGAGDEKLFF. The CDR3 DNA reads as TGTGCCAGCAGCCAAGGGGCGGGGGATGAAAAACTGTTTTTT.

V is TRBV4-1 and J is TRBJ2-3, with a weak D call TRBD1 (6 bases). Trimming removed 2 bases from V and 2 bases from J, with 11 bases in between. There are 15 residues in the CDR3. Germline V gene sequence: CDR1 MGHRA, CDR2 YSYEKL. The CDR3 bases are TGCGCCAGCAGCCAAAACAGGGTCCTCACAGATACGCAGTATTTT. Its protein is CASSQNRVLTDTQYF.

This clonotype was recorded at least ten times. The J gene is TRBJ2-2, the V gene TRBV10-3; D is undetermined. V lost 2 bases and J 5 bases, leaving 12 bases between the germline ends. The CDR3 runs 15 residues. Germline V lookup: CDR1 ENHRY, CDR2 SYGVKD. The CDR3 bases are TGTGCCATCAGTGAGGGACCGCCTGGGACCGGGGAGCTGTTTTTT. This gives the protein CAISEGPPGTGELFF.

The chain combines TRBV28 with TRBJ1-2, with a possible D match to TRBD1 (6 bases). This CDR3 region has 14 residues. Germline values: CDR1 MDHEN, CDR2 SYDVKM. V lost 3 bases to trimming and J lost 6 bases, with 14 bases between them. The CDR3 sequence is CASSFLRGADGYTF. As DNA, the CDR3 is TGTGCCAGCAGTTTCCTGCGGGGGGCGGATGGCTACACCTTC.

DNA of the CDR3: TGTGCCAGCAGCTTAGGGACAGCCGAGCAGTACTTC. Its translation is CASSLGTAEQYF. V usage is TRBV7-9 and J usage is TRBJ2-7; TRBD1 might be the D (6 bases). CDR3 length: 12 amino acids. Germline V gene data show CDR1 as SEHNR and CDR2 as FQNEAQ (reference sequence). V was shortened by 1 base and J by 6 bases, with 7 bases between the two germline ends.

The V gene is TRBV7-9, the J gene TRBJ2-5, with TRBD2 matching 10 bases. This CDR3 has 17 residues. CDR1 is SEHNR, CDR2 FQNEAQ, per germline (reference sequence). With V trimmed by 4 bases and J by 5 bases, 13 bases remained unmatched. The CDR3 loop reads CASSSPGLAVRGETQYF. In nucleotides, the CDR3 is TGTGCCAGCAGCTCCCCCGGACTAGCGGTGCGAGGGGAGACCCAGTACTTC.

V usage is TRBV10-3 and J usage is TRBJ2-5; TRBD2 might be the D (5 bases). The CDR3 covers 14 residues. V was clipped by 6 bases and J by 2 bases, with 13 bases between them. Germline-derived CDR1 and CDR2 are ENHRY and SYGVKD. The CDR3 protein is CAIRGSQVQETQYF. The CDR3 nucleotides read TGTGCCATCAGAGGGAGCCAGGTACAAGAGACCCAGTACTTC.

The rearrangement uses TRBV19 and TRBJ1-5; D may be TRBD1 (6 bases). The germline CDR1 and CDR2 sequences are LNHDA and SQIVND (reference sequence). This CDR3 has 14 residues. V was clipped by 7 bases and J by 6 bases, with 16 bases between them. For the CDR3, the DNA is TGTGCCAGTATCCCCAGGGGTTTGGTTCAGCCCCAGCATTTT. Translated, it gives CASIPRGLVQPQHF. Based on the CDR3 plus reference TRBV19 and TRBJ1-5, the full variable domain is DGGITQSPKYLFRKEGQNVTLSCEQNLNHDAMYWYRQDPGQGLRLIYYSQIVNDFQKGDIAEGYSVSREKKESFPLTVTSAQKNPTAFYLCASIPRGLVQPQHFGDGTRLSIL.

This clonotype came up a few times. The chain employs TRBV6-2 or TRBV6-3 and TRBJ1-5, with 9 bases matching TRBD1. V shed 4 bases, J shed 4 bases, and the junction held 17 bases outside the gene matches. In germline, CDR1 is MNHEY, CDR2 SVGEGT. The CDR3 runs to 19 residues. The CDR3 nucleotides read TGTGCCAGCAGTTCTCGGACAGGGGCGGGTGTAATGACGAATCAGCCCCAGCATTTT. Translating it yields CASSSRTGAGVMTNQPQHF.

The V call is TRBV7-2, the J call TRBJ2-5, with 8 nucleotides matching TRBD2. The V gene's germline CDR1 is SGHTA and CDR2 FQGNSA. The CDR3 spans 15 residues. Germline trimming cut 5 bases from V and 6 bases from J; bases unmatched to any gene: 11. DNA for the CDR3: TGTGCCAGCAGCATCGTAGCGGGACCTGACCAGACCCAGTACTTC. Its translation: CASSIVAGPDQTQYF.

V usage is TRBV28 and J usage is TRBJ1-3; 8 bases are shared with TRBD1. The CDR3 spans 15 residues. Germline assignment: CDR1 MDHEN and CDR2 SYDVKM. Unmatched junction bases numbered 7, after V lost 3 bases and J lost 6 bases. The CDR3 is CASSFGGTGKNTIYF. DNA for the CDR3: TGTGCCAGCAGTTTCGGGGGGACAGGAAAAAACACCATATATTTT.